This is a list of T cell receptor beta chains from one sample in a study of T cells in tumors after PD-1 blockade. Only in-frame clones appear in the TCRdb table, and some are missing; sequencing was by immunoSEQ multiplex PCR. The sample holds around 12,000 clones, roughly three fifths seen once. The material sequenced was tumor tissue, taken before anti-PD-1 treatment. These receptors all stem from a human donor with cutaneous squamous cell carcinoma. CDR3s include the opening cysteine and the closing phenylalanine or tryptophan. A D gene is named only where the DNA matches it firmly. Expanded clones get a size class; other rows say once, few or many, or leave the size out.

>TRBD1|-|TRBJ2-2|TRBV5-1
CASSPLGTGNTGELFF
TGCGCCAGCAGCCCTCTTGGGACAGGGAACACCGGGGAGCTGTTTTTT
>-|once|TRBJ2-3|TRBV12-3/TRBV12-4
CASSLLATDTQYF
TGTGCCAGCAGTTTATTAGCGACAGATACGCAGTATTTT
>TRBD1|few|TRBJ2-7|TRBV30
CAWSGISLSRDRGYEQYF
TGTGCCTGGAGTGGGATTAGTTTAAGCCGGGACAGGGGCTACGAGCAGTACTTC
>TRBD1|once|TRBJ2-7|TRBV11-2
CASNRGQNEQYF
TGTGCCAGCAATAGGGGGCAGAACGAGCAGTACTTC
>TRBD1|-|TRBJ2-6|TRBV3-1/TRBV3-2
CASSPRQGNVLTF
TGTGCCAGCAGCCCACGACAGGGGAACGTCCTGACTTTC
>-|-|TRBJ1-5|TRBV5-6
CASSLQGSNQPQHF
TGTGCCAGCAGCTTGCAGGGTAGCAATCAGCCCCAGCATTTT
>-|once|TRBJ2-2|TRBV7-9
CASSSINTGELFF
TGTGCCAGCAGCTCAATAAACACCGGGGAGCTGTTTTTT
>TRBD1|-|TRBJ1-6|TRBV25-1
CASRDRGLSYNSPLHF
TGTGCCAGCAGAGACAGGGGCCTATCCTATAATTCACCCCTCCACTTT
>-|few|TRBJ1-2|TRBV12-3/TRBV12-4
CASKVEGSHGYTF
TGTGCCAGCAAGGTGGAGGGAAGCCATGGCTACACCTTC
>-|few|TRBJ1-2|TRBV10-2
CASSWGAEGYTF
TGCGCCAGCAGTTGGGGGGCGGAGGGCTACACCTTC
>-|-|TRBJ2-2|TRBV2
CASSEDTRYTGELFF
TGTGCCAGCAGTGAGGACACCCGTTACACCGGGGAGCTGTTTTTT
>-|-|TRBJ1-2|TRBV19
CASSPRRGSYLYGYTF
TGTGCCAGTAGTCCCCGCCGCGGCAGCTATCTCTATGGCTACACCTTC
>-|-|TRBJ1-4|TRBV28
CASSFGERKLFF
TGTGCCAGCAGTTTCGGGGAGAGGAAACTGTTTTTT
>-|-|TRBJ2-5|TRBV6-2/TRBV6-3
CASSYSSVWGTQYF
TGTGCCAGCAGTTACTCGTCGGTTTGGGGGACCCAGTACTTC
>-|-|TRBJ1-3|TRBV6-2/TRBV6-3
CASSWDARSGNTIYF
TGTGCCAGCAGTTGGGACGCTCGATCTGGAAACACCATATATTTT
>-|-|TRBJ1-2|TRBV30
CAWSVLGSGGDGYTF
TGTGCCTGGAGTGTACTGGGTTCGGGGGGCGATGGCTACACCTTC
>-|-|TRBJ1-1|TRBV21-1
CASSRLGIGAFF
TGTGCCAGCAGCCGTCTGGGGATCGGGGCTTTCTTT
>-|-|TRBJ1-1|TRBV2
CASSVNRAEAFF
TGTGCCAGCAGTGTTAACAGGGCTGAAGCTTTCTTT
>-|few|TRBJ2-2|TRBV7-2
CASSATPGAGELFF
TGTGCCAGCAGCGCGACTCCAGGAGCCGGGGAGCTGTTTTTT
>TRBD2|-|TRBJ2-3|TRBV5-5
CASSLGLAAPTDTQYF
TGTGCCAGCAGCCTTGGACTAGCGGCCCCCACAGATACGCAGTATTTT
>TRBD2|once|TRBJ2-7|TRBV30
CAWSVFVIAGREQYF
TGTGCCTGGAGTGTATTCGTCATAGCGGGACGGGAGCAGTACTTC
>TRBD2|few|TRBJ2-3|TRBV27
CASSLYSGRTADTQYF
TGTGCCAGCAGTTTGTATAGCGGGAGAACCGCAGATACGCAGTATTTT
>-|-|TRBJ1-2|TRBV27
CASSPTVSYGYTF
TGTGCCAGCAGTCCGACAGTAAGCTATGGCTACACCTTC
>-|medium-sized|TRBJ2-3|TRBV6-5
CASSYSGSTDTQYF
TGTGCCAGCAGTTACTCCGGTAGCACAGATACGCAGTATTTT
>TRBD2|-|TRBJ2-7|TRBV9
CASSGGGSWGYEQYF
TGTGCCAGCAGCGGGGGAGGGAGCTGGGGCTACGAGCAGTACTTC
>-|-|TRBJ2-2|TRBV20-1
CSASGGSVDTGELFF
TGCAGTGCTAGTGGGGGGAGTGTTGACACCGGGGAGCTGTTTTTT
>TRBD2|few|TRBJ2-3|TRBV18
CASSPGTSGGADTQYF
TGTGCCAGCTCACCAGGAACCAGCGGGGGGGCGGATACGCAGTATTTT
>-|-|TRBJ1-2|TRBV4-1
CASSQEWVTGRGYTF
TGCGCCAGCAGCCAAGAATGGGTCACAGGGAGAGGCTACACCTTC
>TRBD2|-|TRBJ2-5|TRBV5-1
CASSLRPSGGNWQAQYF
TGCGCCAGCAGCTTGCGGCCTAGCGGGGGGAATTGGCAGGCCCAGTACTTC
>-|-|TRBJ2-3|TRBV3-1/TRBV3-2
CASSQAPASTDTQYF
TGTGCCAGCAGCCAAGCTCCGGCGAGCACAGATACGCAGTATTTT
>-|medium-sized|TRBJ1-3|TRBV10-2
CASSELDTIYF
TGCGCCAGCAGTGAGCTGGACACCATATATTTT
>-|-|TRBJ2-5|TRBV18
CASSPPGEVETQYF
TGTGCCAGCTCACCCCCAGGGGAGGTTGAGACCCAGTACTTC
>-|-|TRBJ2-3|TRBV7-7
CASSLGAGLSTDTQYF
TGTGCTAGCAGCTTAGGGGCGGGCCTCAGCACAGATACGCAGTATTTT
>TRBD1|-|TRBJ1-4|TRBV28
CASSSGQDEKLFF
TGTGCCAGCAGTTCGGGACAGGATGAAAAACTGTTTTTT
>-|-|TRBJ2-5|TRBV4-3
CASSQDLGHNQETQYF
TGCGCCAGCAGCCAAGATTTGGGGCACAACCAAGAGACCCAGTACTTC
>-|few|TRBJ1-1|TRBV2
CASLRVMNTEAFF
TGTGCCAGTCTTAGGGTAATGAACACTGAAGCTTTCTTT
>-|-|TRBJ1-1|TRBV6-5
CASSEQANTEAFF
TGTGCCAGCAGCGAGCAGGCGAACACTGAAGCTTTCTTT
>-|-|TRBJ2-2|TRBV21-1
CASSKRNRDRDITGELFF
TGTGCCAGCAGCAAACGTAATAGGGACAGGGACATCACCGGGGAGCTGTTTTTT
>TRBD1|-|TRBJ1-4|TRBV30
CAWLTGFEKLFF
TGTGCCTGGTTGACAGGGTTCGAAAAACTGTTTTTT
>-|-|TRBJ1-6|TRBV7-3
CASSLIPVSDSPLHF
TGTGCCAGCAGCTTAATTCCAGTATCAGACTCACCCCTCCACTTT
>-|-|TRBJ1-2|TRBV30
CAWGERVSYTF
TGTGCCTGGGGGGAACGAGTCAGCTACACCTTC
>-|-|TRBJ2-2|TRBV21-1
CASQSPGTGISGELFF
TGTGCCAGCCAAAGCCCCGGGACAGGTATTAGCGGGGAGCTGTTTTTT
>TRBD1|-|TRBJ2-1|TRBV6-6
CASRRTGGKMSYNEQFF
TGTGCCAGCAGGCGAACAGGGGGCAAAATGTCCTACAATGAGCAGTTCTTC
>-|-|TRBJ1-3|TRBV3-1/TRBV3-2
CASSQRDTIYF
TGTGCCAGCAGCCAGCGGGACACCATATATTTT
>-|-|TRBJ2-6|TRBV7-2
CASSPRAGAPNVLTF
TGTGCCAGCAGCCCCCGCGCGGGCGCGCCCAACGTCCTGACTTTC
>-|-|TRBJ1-1|TRBV27
CATSSHRGRTEAFF
TGTGCCACTTCCAGTCACCGGGGAAGGACTGAAGCTTTCTTT
>TRBD2|-|TRBJ2-1|TRBV19
CASSIELARGNEQFF
TGTGCCAGTAGTATAGAACTAGCGAGAGGGAATGAGCAGTTCTTC